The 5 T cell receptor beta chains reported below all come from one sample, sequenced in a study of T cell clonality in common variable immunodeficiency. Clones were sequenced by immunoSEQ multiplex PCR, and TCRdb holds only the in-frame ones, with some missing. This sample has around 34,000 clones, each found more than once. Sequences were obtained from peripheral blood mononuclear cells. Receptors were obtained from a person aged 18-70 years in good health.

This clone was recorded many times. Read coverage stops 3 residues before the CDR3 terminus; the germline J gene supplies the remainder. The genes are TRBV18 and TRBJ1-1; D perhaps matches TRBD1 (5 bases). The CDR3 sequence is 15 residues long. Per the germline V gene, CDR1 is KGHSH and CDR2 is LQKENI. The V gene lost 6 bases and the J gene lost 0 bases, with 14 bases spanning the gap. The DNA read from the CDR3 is TGTGCCAGCTCTACCTCCCAGGGATTGAACACTGAA. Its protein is CASSTSQGLNTE. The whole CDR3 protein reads CASSTSQGLNTEAFF.

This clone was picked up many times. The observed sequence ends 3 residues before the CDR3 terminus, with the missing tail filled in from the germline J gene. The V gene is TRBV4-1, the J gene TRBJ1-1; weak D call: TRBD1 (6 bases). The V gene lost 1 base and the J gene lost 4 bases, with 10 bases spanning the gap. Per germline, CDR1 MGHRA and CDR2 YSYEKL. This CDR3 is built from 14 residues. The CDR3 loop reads CASSQAGGRTEAFF. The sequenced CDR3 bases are TGCGCCAGCAGCCAAGCGGGGGGCCGCACTGAA.

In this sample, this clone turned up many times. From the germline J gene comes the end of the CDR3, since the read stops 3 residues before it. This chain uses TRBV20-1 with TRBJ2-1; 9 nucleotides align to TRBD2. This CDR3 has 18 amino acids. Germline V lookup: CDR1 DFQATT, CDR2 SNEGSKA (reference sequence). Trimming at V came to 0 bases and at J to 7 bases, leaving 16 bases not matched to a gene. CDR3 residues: CSARDPRLGGRASNEQFF. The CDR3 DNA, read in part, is TGCAGTGCTAGAGATCCACGCTTAGGCGGGAGGGCCTCAAATGAG.

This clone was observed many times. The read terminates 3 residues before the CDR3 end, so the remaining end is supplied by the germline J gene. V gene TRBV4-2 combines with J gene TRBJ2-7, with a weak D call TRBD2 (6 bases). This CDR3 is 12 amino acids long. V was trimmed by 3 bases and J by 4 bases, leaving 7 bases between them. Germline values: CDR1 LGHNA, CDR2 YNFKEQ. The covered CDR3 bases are TGTGCCAGCAGCCAGGGGACTTACGAG. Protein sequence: CASSQGTYE. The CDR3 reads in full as CASSQGTYEQYF.

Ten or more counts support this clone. CDR3 DNA, as far as it was read: TGTGCCAGCAGCGTAGCGGGGGAACCCTACGAG. Amino acids: CASSVAGEPYE. The CDR3, in full, reads CASSVAGEPYEQYF. The chain joins TRBV9 to TRBJ2-7; the D gene is possibly TRBD2 (6 bases). The CDR3 goes on 3 residues after the read ends, and that part is filled in from the germline J gene. Per germline, CDR1 SGDLS and CDR2 YYNGEE. The V end lost 0 bases, the J end lost 2 bases, and 9 bases lay between the germline ends. The CDR3 is 14 amino acids.